A single sample gave rise to the 9 T cell receptor beta chains below, sequenced in a study of cytomegalovirus exposure and HLA in healthy donors. The PCR made use of 60 Vbeta and 13 Jbeta primers. Sequencing was performed with immunoSEQ multiplex PCR; in TCRdb, only in-frame clones are kept and a portion is missing. Among about 160,000 clones listed, roughly 84% were seen once. Sequenced: PBMCs. The receptor source for this set is a man younger than 30 in good health and CMV-seronegative.

This sequence joins TRBV9 and TRBJ2-1; TRBD1 aligns across 9 bases. The CDR3 has 14 amino acids. Looked up from germline, CDR1 is SGDLS and CDR2 is YYNGEE. Trimming cost V 3 bases and J 9 bases; bases outside gene matches: 7. CDR3 loop: CASSAGTGFGEQFF. The CDR3 DNA sequence: TGTGCCAGCAGCGCCGGGACAGGGTTTGGTGAGCAGTTCTTC.

The chain joins TRBV28 to TRBJ1-5; possible D gene TRBD1, 5 bases. This CDR3 is 14 amino acids long. The V end was cut by 8 bases, the J end by 7 bases, with 18 bases between. Germline loops: CDR1 MDHEN, CDR2 SYDVKM. CDR3 residues: CASAQGRAGQPQHF. The CDR3 DNA reads TGTGCCAGCGCTCAAGGCAGGGCTGGACAGCCCCAGCATTTT. Combining the CDR3 with reference TRBV28 and TRBJ1-5 gives the whole variable domain DVKVTQSSRYLVKRTGEKVFLECVQDMDHENMFWYRQDPGLGLRLIYFSYDVKMKEKGDIPEGYSVSREKKERFSLILESASTNQTSMYLCASAQGRAGQPQHFGDGTRLSIL.

The table lists this clone with a few counts. V and J are TRBV28 and TRBJ1-2; 11 positions agree with TRBD1. The length of the CDR3 is 13 residues. V lost 6 bases, J lost 9 bases, and 6 bases stayed unmatched. Germline loops: CDR1 MDHEN, CDR2 SYDVKM. The CDR3 loop reads CASRGQGAISYTF. The DNA for the CDR3 is TGTGCCAGCAGAGGACAGGGGGCTATTAGCTACACCTTC.

This chain uses TRBV28 with TRBJ1-6; 9 bases are shared with TRBD1. The CDR3 is 16 residues long. Germline assignment: CDR1 MDHEN and CDR2 SYDVKM. Trimming at V came to 2 bases and at J to 9 bases, leaving 8 bases not matched to a gene. CDR3 residues: CASSLPGTGLSSPLHF. In DNA form, the CDR3 reads TGTGCCAGCAGTTTACCCGGGACAGGGTTAAGTTCACCCCTCCACTTT.

This chain uses TRBV9 with TRBJ2-7, with 11 bases lining up with TRBD2. The V and J ends lost 7 bases and 5 bases, in that order; junction bases with no gene match: 11. The CDR3 totals 15 residues. CDR1 and CDR2 from the germline V gene are SGDLS and YYNGEE. The CDR3 here is CASQHSGRADDEQYF. The CDR3 nucleotides are TGTGCCAGCCAACATAGCGGGAGGGCCGACGACGAGCAGTACTTC. Full variable domain (remainder filled in from reference TRBV9 and TRBJ2-7): DSGVTQTPKHLITATGQRVTLRCSPRSGDLSVYWYQQSLDQGLQFLIQYYNGEERAKGNILERFSAQQFPDLHSELNLSSLELGDSALYFCASQHSGRADDEQYFGPGTRLTVT.

V usage is TRBV7-9 and J usage is TRBJ2-5, with D tentatively TRBD1 (5 bases). V lost 5 bases, J lost 3 bases, and 22 bases lay in between. The CDR3 contains 17 residues. Germline CDR1 is SEHNR and CDR2 is FQNEAQ (reference sequence). The DNA of the CDR3 is TGTGCCAGCAGCCCGACCGGCCCAGCAGGGATAGAAGAGACCCAGTACTTC. This encodes CASSPTGPAGIEETQYF.

The V and J genes are TRBV10-3 and TRBJ2-1; a weak D match, TRBD2 (6 bases). The CDR3 loop spans 14 amino acids. CDR1 is ENHRY and CDR2 is SYGVKD in the germline V gene. V lost 4 bases and J 8 bases, leaving 15 bases between the germline ends. CDR3 sequence reads: CAISGGVGSHEQFF. In DNA form, the CDR3 reads TGTGCCATCAGTGGGGGGGTCGGGTCTCATGAGCAGTTCTTC.

This clone was detected only a few times. The V gene is TRBV9, the J gene TRBJ2-3, with D possibly matching TRBD1 (8 bases). Germline V gene sequence: CDR1 SGDLS, CDR2 YYNGEE. Trimming removed 2 bases from V and 5 bases from J, with 15 bases in between. The CDR3 loop spans 15 amino acids. The CDR3 spells CASSVGTGGVDTQYF. The CDR3 bases are TGTGCCAGCAGCGTCGGAACAGGGGGGGTAGATACGCAGTATTTT.

The chain has TRBV4-3 and TRBJ1-2; 9 nucleotides agree with TRBD1. This CDR3 region has 15 residues. Trimming cost V 2 bases and J 3 bases; bases outside gene matches: 4. Germline CDR1 LGHNA, CDR2 YSLEER. Written as DNA, the CDR3 is TGCGCCAGCAGCCAAAACCGGGACAGGGACTATGGCTACACCTTC. The encoded protein is CASSQNRDRDYGYTF.